The 4 T cell receptor beta chains listed next were all sequenced from one sample in a study of blood T cell repertoires in COVID-19. Libraries were prepared by immunoSEQ multiplex PCR; TCRdb keeps only in-frame clonotypes and omits some of them. The sample lists some 130,000 clones, almost 85% occurring once. Sequenced sample: PBMCs or T cells enriched from blood (not recorded which). The receptors were sampled from a man aged 35 to 55 with acute COVID-19.

This chain joins TRBV6-5 and TRBJ1-1; D is unclear. In germline, CDR1 is MNHEY, CDR2 SVGAGI. Deletions cut 6 bases from V and 4 bases from J, with 15 bases between. The CDR3 consists of 14 residues. CDR3 DNA sequence: TGTGCCAGCAGCTCCTCGCGGCTGGGCACTGAAGCTTTCTTT. Its translation is CASSSSRLGTEAFF.

In DNA form, the CDR3 reads TGTGCCAGCATACTTAGGACAGGGAGCGGAGAGACCCAGTACTTC. This gives the protein CASILRTGSGETQYF. The genes are TRBV27 and TRBJ2-5, with 8 bases fitting TRBD1. After removal of 7 bases from V and 4 bases from J, the junction contained 11 bases not matched to a gene. Germline lookup yields CDR1 MNHEY and CDR2 SMNVEV (reference sequence). This CDR3 region has 15 residues.

The V call is TRBV10-1, the J call TRBJ2-5; D perhaps matches TRBD2 (5 bases). Per germline, CDR1 WNHNN and CDR2 SYGVQD (reference sequence). This CDR3 comprises 14 residues. V gave up 0 bases and J gave up 5 bases, with 10 bases separating them. The DNA of the CDR3 is TGCGCCAGCAGTGAGTCGCTAGCAATGGAGACCCAGTACTTC. Amino acids: CASSESLAMETQYF.

The J gene is TRBJ2-2, the V gene TRBV10-3, with unresolved D. Germline V gene lookup returns CDR1 ENHRY and CDR2 SYGVKD. V shed 0 bases and J shed 4 bases, with 18 bases lying between them. This CDR3 is 18 amino acids long. The CDR3 nucleotides read TGTGCCATCAGTGAGTCGTTCGTCGGCAGGAAAAGCACCGGGGAGCTGTTTTTT. This translates into CAISESFVGRKSTGELFF.